This T cell receptor beta chain was found in a study of control samples from healthy donors and cancer patients. Measured with immunoSEQ multiplex PCR; TCRdb has only the in-frame clones, and not every one. The data hold 95,000 to 150,000 clones, with approximately 89% observed a single time. This clone qualifies as large. The germline gives CDR1 LGHNA, CDR2 YNFKEQ. The trim removed 1 base at V and 0 bases at J, leaving 2 bases unmatched. This CDR3 comprises 15 residues. The chain combines TRBV4-2 with TRBJ2-7; 8 nucleotides match TRBD1. This sequence originates from a woman aged 18-30 years in good health. The source material was blood. The CDR3: CASSQGQGISYEQYF. The CDR3 DNA reads TGTGCCAGCAGCCAAGGACAGGGGATCTCCTACGAGCAGTACTTC.